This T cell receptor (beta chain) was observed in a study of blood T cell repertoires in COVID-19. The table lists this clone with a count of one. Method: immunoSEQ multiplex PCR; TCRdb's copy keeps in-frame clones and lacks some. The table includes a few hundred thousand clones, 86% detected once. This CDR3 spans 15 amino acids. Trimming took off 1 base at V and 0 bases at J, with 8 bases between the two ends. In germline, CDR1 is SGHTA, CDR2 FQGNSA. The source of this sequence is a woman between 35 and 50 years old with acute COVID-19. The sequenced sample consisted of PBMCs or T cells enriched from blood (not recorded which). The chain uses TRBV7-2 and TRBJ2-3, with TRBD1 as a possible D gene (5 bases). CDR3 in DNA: TGTGCCAGCAGCTTAGGGCAGGGAAGCACAGATACGCAGTATTTT. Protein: CASSLGQGSTDTQYF.